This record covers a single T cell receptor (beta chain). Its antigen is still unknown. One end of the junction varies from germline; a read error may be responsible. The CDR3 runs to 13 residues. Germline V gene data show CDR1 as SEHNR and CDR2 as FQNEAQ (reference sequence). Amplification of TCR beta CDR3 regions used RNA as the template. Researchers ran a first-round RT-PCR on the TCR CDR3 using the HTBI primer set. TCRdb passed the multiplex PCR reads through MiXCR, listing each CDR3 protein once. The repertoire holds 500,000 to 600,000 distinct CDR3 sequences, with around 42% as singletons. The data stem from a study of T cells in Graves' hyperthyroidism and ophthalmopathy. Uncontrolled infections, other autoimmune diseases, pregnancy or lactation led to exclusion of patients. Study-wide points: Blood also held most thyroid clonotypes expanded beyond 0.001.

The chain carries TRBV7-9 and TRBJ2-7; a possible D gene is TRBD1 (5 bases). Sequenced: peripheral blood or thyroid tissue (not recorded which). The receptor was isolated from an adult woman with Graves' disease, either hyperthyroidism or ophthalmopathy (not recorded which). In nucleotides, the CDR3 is TGTGCCGGCAGTGATGGTGCAGGGCTCGAGCAGTACTTC. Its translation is CAGSDGAGLEQYF.